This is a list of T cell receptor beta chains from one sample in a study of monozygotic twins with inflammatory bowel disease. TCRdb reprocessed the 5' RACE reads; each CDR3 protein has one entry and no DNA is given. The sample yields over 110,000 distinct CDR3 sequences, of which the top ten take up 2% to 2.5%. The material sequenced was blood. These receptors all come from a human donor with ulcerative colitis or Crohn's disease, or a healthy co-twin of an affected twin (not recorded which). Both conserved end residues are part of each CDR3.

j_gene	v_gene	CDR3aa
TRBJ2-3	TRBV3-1	CASSQGPSTWDTQYF
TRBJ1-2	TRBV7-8	CASSRGTGYYGYTF
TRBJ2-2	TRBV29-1	CSVEHGQGGSGELFF
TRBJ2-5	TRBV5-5	CASSLKTGVETQYF
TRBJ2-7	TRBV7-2	CASSLEGTGRTYEQYF
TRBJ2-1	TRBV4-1	CASSQDPAGTYNEQFF
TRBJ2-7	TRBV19	CASSIFGTGTYEQYF
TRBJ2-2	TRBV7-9	CASSPPGLTTGELFF
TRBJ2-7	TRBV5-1	CASSARALVDPYEQYF
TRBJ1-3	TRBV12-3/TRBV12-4	CASSPPVDRRNRNTIYF
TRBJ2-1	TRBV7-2	CASSPDRRSYNEQFF
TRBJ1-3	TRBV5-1	CASSAQVFSGNTIYF
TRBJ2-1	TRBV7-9	CASSLVFSKGDEQFF
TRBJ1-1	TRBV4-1	CASSQGQGGTEAFF
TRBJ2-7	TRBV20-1	CSAPRMGIYSGSRIPHEQYF
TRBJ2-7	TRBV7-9	CASSVRGVDEQYF
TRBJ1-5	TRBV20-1	CSARDGGGQPQHF
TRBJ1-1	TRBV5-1	CASSLASDTNTEAFF